Listed below are T cell receptor beta chains from one sample, sequenced in a study of shared T cell receptors in the human thymus. This table comes from immunoSEQ multiplex PCR, and its TCRdb copy is limited to in-frame clones, with some not included. The table records some 640,000 clones, about 89% of them present only once. Separately, the same data were catalogued under a study of human thymus T cells.

Sequences were obtained from thymocytes. These receptors originate from a boy under three years old with a congenital heart defect. The CDR3 runs from the conserved cysteine through the conserved F or W. The order of the fields is clone size, J gene, V gene, D gene, CDR3 protein, CDR3 DNA. A D gene is named only where the DNA matches it firmly. Part of the rows lack a size; the others show once, few, many or a class for expanded clones.

>-|TRBJ2-1|TRBV4-3|TRBD1
CASSLTSPDRVSYNEQFF
TGCGCCAGCAGCCTCACCAGCCCCGACAGGGTCTCCTACAATGAGCAGTTCTTC
>-|TRBJ2-7|TRBV7-6|-
CASSLMAGTAYEQYF
TGTGCCAGCAGCTTAATGGCGGGGACAGCCTACGAGCAGTACTTC
>-|TRBJ1-6|TRBV28|-
CASSPTTGILNSPLHF
TGTGCCAGCAGTCCAACAACAGGGATCCTTAATTCCCCCCTCCACTTT
>-|TRBJ2-1|TRBV28|-
CASSFPRGYSYNEQFF
TGTGCCAGCAGTTTCCCCAGGGGATACTCCTACAATGAGCAGTTCTTC
>-|TRBJ1-2|TRBV15|-
CATSRDFRRGAKGYTF
TGTGCCACCAGCAGAGATTTCCGGAGGGGCGCGAAGGGCTACACCTTC
>-|TRBJ1-6|TRBV4-2|-
CASSQEVWTDFMSSYNSPLHF
TGTGCCAGCAGCCAAGAAGTTTGGACAGATTTCATGAGCTCCTATAATTCACCCCTCCACTTT
>once|TRBJ2-1|TRBV25-1|-
CASSAGTPSYNEQFF
TGTGCCAGCAGCGCCGGGACACCTTCCTACAATGAGCAGTTCTTC
>-|TRBJ2-5|TRBV27|TRBD1
CASRSGTGGSQRETQYF
TGTGCCAGCAGGAGCGGGACAGGGGGGTCCCAGAGGGAGACCCAGTACTTC
>-|TRBJ1-3|TRBV29-1|TRBD1
CSDMDRRNLKTGNTIYF
TGCAGCGACATGGACAGGAGGAATCTGAAGACTGGAAACACCATATATTTT
>few|TRBJ2-2|TRBV13|-
CASSSPPRGSGELFF
TGTGCCAGCAGCTCCCCCCCCAGAGGCTCCGGGGAGCTGTTTTTT
>-|TRBJ2-4|TRBV4-3|-
CASSQESSGTVAKNIQYF
TGCGCCAGCAGCCAAGAGTCGAGCGGAACTGTAGCCAAAAACATTCAGTACTTC
>-|TRBJ1-2|TRBV30|TRBD1
CAWSEGGRGNYGYTF
TGTGCCTGGAGTGAGGGGGGCAGGGGGAACTATGGCTACACCTTC
>-|TRBJ2-7|TRBV7-4|TRBD1
CASSSDRMGFYEQYF
TGTGCCAGCAGCTCGGACAGGATGGGTTTTTACGAGCAGTACTTC
>few|TRBJ1-3|TRBV28|TRBD1
CAGQGRGLGNTIYF
TGTGCCGGGCAGGGCAGGGGGCTAGGAAACACCATATATTTT
>few|TRBJ2-2|TRBV11-2|TRBD2
CASSSKGTSGSGELFF
TGTGCCAGCAGCTCCAAGGGGACTAGCGGGTCCGGGGAGCTGTTTTTT
>-|TRBJ2-7|TRBV7-2|-
CASSLTPHWRGGPTYEQYF
TGTGCCAGCAGCTTAACCCCTCACTGGCGCGGGGGCCCGACCTACGAGCAGTACTTC
>-|TRBJ2-7|TRBV5-4|TRBD2
CASSQAGYFYEQYF
TGTGCCAGCAGCCAAGCGGGGTACTTCTACGAGCAGTACTTC
>-|TRBJ1-4|TRBV10-1|TRBD1
CASSESRGRDEKLFF
TGCGCCAGCAGTGAGTCCAGGGGGCGGGATGAAAAACTGTTTTTT
>few|TRBJ2-3|TRBV10-3|TRBD2
CAISGGGYSTDTQYF
TGTGCCATCAGTGGGGGGGGTTACAGCACAGATACGCAGTATTTT
>-|TRBJ2-3|TRBV7-9|TRBD2
CASSFRLAGSVDTQYF
TGTGCCAGCAGCTTCCGACTAGCGGGATCTGTAGATACGCAGTATTTT
>-|TRBJ1-4|TRBV28|TRBD1
CASSLGDRARYKFF
TGTGCCAGCAGTTTGGGGGACAGGGCTCGATACAAGTTTTTT
>-|TRBJ2-2|TRBV28|-
CASSYLAPNTGELFF
TGTGCCAGCAGTTATCTAGCCCCGAACACCGGGGAGCTGTTTTTT
>once|TRBJ1-5|TRBV7-6|TRBD1
CASSLGTTGSGSNQPQHF
TGTGCCAGCAGCTTAGGGACGACAGGGAGCGGAAGCAATCAGCCCCAGCATTTT
>-|TRBJ2-5|TRBV7-6|-
CASSSGIGETQYF
TGTGCCAGCAGCTCAGGGATCGGTGAGACCCAGTACTTC
>-|TRBJ1-1|TRBV28|TRBD1
CASRYPGQGAEAFF
TGTGCCAGCAGATACCCGGGACAGGGCGCTGAAGCTTTCTTT
>-|TRBJ2-1|TRBV28|TRBD1
CASSPETGTGGNEQFF
TGTGCCAGCAGTCCTGAGACCGGGACAGGGGGCAATGAGCAGTTCTTC
>-|TRBJ1-5|TRBV7-7|TRBD1
CASSLGDRGRQPQHF
TGTGCTAGCAGCTTAGGTGACAGGGGACGGCAGCCCCAGCATTTT
>few|TRBJ2-7|TRBV28|-
CASSWAYSYEQYF
TGTGCCAGCAGTTGGGCCTACTCCTACGAGCAGTACTTC
>-|TRBJ2-5|TRBV19|TRBD1
CASSPEDRGRFGETQYF
TGTGCCAGTAGTCCCGAAGACAGGGGGCGTTTTGGGGAGACCCAGTACTTC
>-|TRBJ1-5|TRBV2|TRBD1
CASSDKVSTGAGNQPQHF
TGTGCCAGCAGTGATAAGGTCTCGACAGGGGCAGGAAATCAGCCCCAGCATTTT
>-|TRBJ2-7|TRBV5-1|TRBD1
CASSHEDRGIEQYF
TGCGCCAGCAGCCACGAGGACAGGGGAATCGAGCAGTACTTC
>-|TRBJ2-4|TRBV9|-
CASSPTRGPGNIQYF
TGTGCCAGCAGCCCGACGCGGGGGCCCGGAAACATTCAGTACTTC
>once|TRBJ2-1|TRBV5-8|TRBD2
CAREGTTKLSKAHEQFF
TGTGCCAGGGAAGGGACTACGAAACTATCCAAGGCCCATGAGCAGTTCTTC
>few|TRBJ1-5|TRBV6-6|TRBD1
CASSCPQGDSNQPQHF
TGTGCCAGCAGTTGCCCACAGGGGGATAGCAATCAGCCCCAGCATTTT
>once|TRBJ2-3|TRBV7-9|TRBD2
CASSLRLAGAGGDTQYF
TGTGCCAGCAGCCTACGACTAGCGGGGGCCGGGGGAGATACGCAGTATTTT
>few|TRBJ2-3|TRBV28|TRBD2
CASSLVDPGTSGIPQYF
TGTGCCAGCAGTTTAGTGGATCCGGGGACTAGCGGGATCCCGCAGTATTTT
>-|TRBJ1-3|TRBV4-3|-
CASSQDQFSGNTIYF
TGCGCCAGCAGCCAAGACCAGTTCTCTGGAAACACCATATATTTT
>-|TRBJ2-7|TRBV5-8|TRBD2
CASSPGLAGVPGGEQYF
TGTGCCAGCAGCCCTGGACTAGCGGGAGTCCCGGGAGGGGAGCAGTACTTC
>-|TRBJ1-4|TRBV10-3|-
CAIGRGNPNEKLFF
TGTGCCATCGGCCGGGGGAACCCTAATGAAAAACTGTTTTTT
>once|TRBJ2-1|TRBV6-6|TRBD2
CASRDSGRGGNEQFF
TGTGCCAGCAGAGATAGCGGGAGGGGGGGCAATGAGCAGTTCTTC
>-|TRBJ1-2|TRBV4-1|-
CASSQGGPKEGYTF
TGCGCCAGCAGCCAAGGGGGCCCTAAAGAGGGCTACACCTTC
>once|TRBJ2-1|TRBV30|-
CAWSPPQALRSYNEQFF
TGTGCCTGGAGCCCCCCTCAGGCCCTGCGCTCCTACAATGAGCAGTTCTTC
>-|TRBJ1-2|TRBV19|-
CASSSQDRIYGYTF
TGTGCCAGTAGTAGCCAGGACAGAATTTATGGCTACACCTTC
>-|TRBJ1-1|TRBV7-3|TRBD1
CASSLLPPGQGRDTEAFF
TGTGCCAGCAGCTTACTCCCCCCGGGACAGGGTAGGGACACTGAAGCTTTCTTT